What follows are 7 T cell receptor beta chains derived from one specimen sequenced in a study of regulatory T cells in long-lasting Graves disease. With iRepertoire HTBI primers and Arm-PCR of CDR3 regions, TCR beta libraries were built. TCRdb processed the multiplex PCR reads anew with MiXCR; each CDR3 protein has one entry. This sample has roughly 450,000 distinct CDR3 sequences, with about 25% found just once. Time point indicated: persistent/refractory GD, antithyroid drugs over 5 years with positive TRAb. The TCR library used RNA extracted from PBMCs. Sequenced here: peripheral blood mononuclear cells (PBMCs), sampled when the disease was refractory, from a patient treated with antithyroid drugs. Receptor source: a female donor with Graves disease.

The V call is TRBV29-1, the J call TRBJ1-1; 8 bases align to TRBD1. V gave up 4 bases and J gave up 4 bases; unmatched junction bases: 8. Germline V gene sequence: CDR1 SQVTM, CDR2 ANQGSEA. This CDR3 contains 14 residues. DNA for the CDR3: TGCAGCGTTGGCGAGACAGGGGCAAGCACTGAAGCTTTCTTT. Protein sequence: CSVGETGASTEAFF.

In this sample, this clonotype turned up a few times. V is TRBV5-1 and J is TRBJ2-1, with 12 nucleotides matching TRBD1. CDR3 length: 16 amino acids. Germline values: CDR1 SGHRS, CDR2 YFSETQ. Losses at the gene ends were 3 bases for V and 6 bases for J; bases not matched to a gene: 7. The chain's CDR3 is CASSSVRDRGRNEQFF. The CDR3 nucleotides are TGCGCCAGCAGCTCAGTCCGGGACAGGGGGCGCAATGAGCAGTTCTTC. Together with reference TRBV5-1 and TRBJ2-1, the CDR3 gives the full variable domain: KAGVTQTPRYLIKTRGQQVTLSCSPISGHRSVSWYQQTPGQGLQFLFEYFSETQRNKGNFPGRFSGRQFSNSRSEMNVSTLELGDSALYLCASSSVRDRGRNEQFFGPGTRLTVL.

The CDR3 sequence: CASSVGAYEAGVGTGELFF. The CDR3 bases are TGTGCCAGCAGCGTAGGGGCCTATGAAGCGGGAGTGGGGACCGGGGAGCTGTTTTTT. The chain recombines TRBV9 with TRBJ2-2; 8 bases agree with TRBD2. Germline CDR1 is SGDLS and CDR2 is YYNGEE. This CDR3 is built from 19 residues. Trimming removed 0 bases from V and 5 bases from J; junction bases left unmatched: 15.

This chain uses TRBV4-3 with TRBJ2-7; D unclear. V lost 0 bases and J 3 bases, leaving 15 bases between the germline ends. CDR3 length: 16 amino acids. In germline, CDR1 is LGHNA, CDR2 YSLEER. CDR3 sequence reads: CASSQDANSAFYEQYF. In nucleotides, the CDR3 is TGCGCCAGCAGCCAAGACGCTAACAGCGCGTTCTACGAGCAGTACTTC.

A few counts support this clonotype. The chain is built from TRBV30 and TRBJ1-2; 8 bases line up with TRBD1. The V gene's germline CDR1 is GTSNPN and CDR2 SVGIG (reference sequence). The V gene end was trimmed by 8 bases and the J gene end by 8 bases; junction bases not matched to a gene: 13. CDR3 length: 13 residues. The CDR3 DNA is TGTGCCCAAACAGGGGGGGACTTAGAGGGCTACACCTTC. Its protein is CAQTGGDLEGYTF.

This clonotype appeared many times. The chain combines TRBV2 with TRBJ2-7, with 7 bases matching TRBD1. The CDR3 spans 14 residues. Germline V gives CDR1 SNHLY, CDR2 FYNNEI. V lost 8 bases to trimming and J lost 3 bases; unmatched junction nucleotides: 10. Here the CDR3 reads CASQAGTEDYEQYF. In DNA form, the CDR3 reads TGTGCCAGCCAGGCCGGGACAGAAGACTACGAGCAGTACTTC.

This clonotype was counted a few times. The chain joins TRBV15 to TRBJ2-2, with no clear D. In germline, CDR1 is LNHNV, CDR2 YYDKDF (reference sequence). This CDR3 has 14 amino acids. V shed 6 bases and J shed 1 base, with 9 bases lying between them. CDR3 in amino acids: CATRATGNTGELFF. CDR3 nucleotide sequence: TGTGCCACCAGGGCTACGGGGAACACCGGGGAGCTGTTTTTT. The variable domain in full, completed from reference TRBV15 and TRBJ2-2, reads DAMVIQNPRYQVTQFGKPVTLSCSQTLNHNVMYWYQQKSSQAPKLLFHYYDKDFNNEADTPDNFQSRRPNTSFCFLDIRSPGLGDTAMYLCATRATGNTGELFFGEGSRLTVL.